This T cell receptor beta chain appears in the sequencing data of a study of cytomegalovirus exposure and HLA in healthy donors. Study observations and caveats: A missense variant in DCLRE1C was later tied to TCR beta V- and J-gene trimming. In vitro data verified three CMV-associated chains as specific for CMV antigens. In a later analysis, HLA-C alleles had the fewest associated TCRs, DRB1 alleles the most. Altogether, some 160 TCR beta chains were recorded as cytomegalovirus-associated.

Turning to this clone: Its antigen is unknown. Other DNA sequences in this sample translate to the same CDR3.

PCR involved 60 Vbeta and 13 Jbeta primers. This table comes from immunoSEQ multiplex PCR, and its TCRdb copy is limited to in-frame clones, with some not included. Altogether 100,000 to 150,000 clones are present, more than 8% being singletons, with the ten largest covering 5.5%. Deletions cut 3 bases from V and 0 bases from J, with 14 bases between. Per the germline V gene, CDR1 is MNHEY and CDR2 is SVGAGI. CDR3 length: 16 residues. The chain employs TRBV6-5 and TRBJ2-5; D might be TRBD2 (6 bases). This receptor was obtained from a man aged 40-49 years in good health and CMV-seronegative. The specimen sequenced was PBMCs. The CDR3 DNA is TGTGCCAGCAGTTATGGAGGGGCAACCTACCAAGAGACCCAGTACTTC. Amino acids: CASSYGGATYQETQYF.